A selection of T cell receptor beta chains follows, all from one sample in a study of cytotoxic CD8 clonotypes in ibrutinib-treated CLL. Method: immunoSEQ multiplex PCR; TCRdb's copy keeps in-frame clones and lacks some. This table holds fewer than 300,000 clones, roughly three quarters found once. Specimen: PBMCs, collected at disease progression, from a patient treated with ibrutinib. The receptors were sampled from a human donor with chronic lymphocytic leukemia. The CDR3 runs from the conserved cysteine through the conserved F or W. A D gene is named only where the DNA matches it firmly. Size tells how often a clone was seen (once, few, many) or the class of an expanded clone, and some rows leave it out.

cdr3_nt,cdr3_aa,clone_size,d_call,j_call,v_call
TGCGCCAGCAGCTTGATGCCGAAGACTAGCGGGAGGAGCGGGAACACCGGGGAGCTGTTTTTT,CASSLMPKTSGRSGNTGELFF,.,TRBD2,TRBJ2-2,TRBV5-1
TGCGCCAGCAGCCAAGTGCGACTCTCCTACGAGCAGTACTTC,CASSQVRLSYEQYF,.,.,TRBJ2-7,TRBV4-3
TGTGCCAGTAAAACAGGGGGGAACACCGGGGAGCTGTTTTTT,CASKTGGNTGELFF,.,TRBD1,TRBJ2-2,TRBV19
TGTGCCAGCAAAGACAACGCTGGCACCGGGGAGCTGTTTTTT,CASKDNAGTGELFF,.,.,TRBJ2-2,TRBV6-5
TGTGCCAGCAGTTACGCTCCATATAATGAGCAGTTCTTC,CASSYAPYNEQFF,.,.,TRBJ2-1,TRBV6-5
TGTGCCAGCAGTAGAGGCTCCTACGAGCAGTACTTC,CASSRGSYEQYF,.,.,TRBJ2-7,TRBV11-2
TGTGCCAGCAGCGCCGGGGACAGATTTTTCTACGAGCAGTACTTC,CASSAGDRFFYEQYF,.,TRBD1,TRBJ2-7,TRBV7-6
TGTGCCAGCAGCCCAGGCAGGGGATACGAGCAGTACTTC,CASSPGRGYEQYF,.,.,TRBJ2-7,TRBV9
TGTGCCAGAAGCCGCACCACAGGGAATCCGACCGGGGAGCTGTTTTTT,CARSRTTGNPTGELFF,.,.,TRBJ2-2,TRBV5-3
TGTGCCAGCAGCCCCTCTGGTGGTCCCTACGAGCAGTACTTC,CASSPSGGPYEQYF,.,.,TRBJ2-7,TRBV7-3
TGTGCCAGCCCCTCTTCAGGGGGCGAAGCTTTCTTT,CASPSSGGEAFF,.,TRBD1,TRBJ1-1,TRBV6-5
TGCGCCAGCAGCCAACTTCAGGTGGACGAGCAGTACTTC,CASSQLQVDEQYF,.,.,TRBJ2-7,TRBV4-1
TGTGCCAGCAGTCGACCAGGGACTGAAGCTTTCTTT,CASSRPGTEAFF,.,.,TRBJ1-1,TRBV6-5
TGTGCCAGCAGGATCGGACAGGGGACGGGTTCACCCCTCCACTTT,CASRIGQGTGSPLHF,.,TRBD1,TRBJ1-6,TRBV6-1
TGTGCCAGCAGCCGCCCTGACAGGGAAAGGGCCGGGGAGCTGTTTTTT,CASSRPDRERAGELFF,once,TRBD1,TRBJ2-2,TRBV11-2
TGTGCCAGCACCTCTGCGGGGTTACCCTACGAGCAGTACTTC,CASTSAGLPYEQYF,few,.,TRBJ2-7,TRBV6-5
TGTGCCAGCAGCTTAAGCGGGTTTGCAGCGGGGCCCTACAATGAGCAGTTCTTC,CASSLSGFAAGPYNEQFF,.,TRBD2,TRBJ2-1,TRBV11-2
TGTGCCAGCAGTCGCTACGGGGGGGCAGCCGGGGAGCTGTTTTTT,CASSRYGGAAGELFF,.,TRBD2,TRBJ2-2,TRBV6-5
TGTGCCAGCAGGCGGGCAGGACCGAACACTGAAGCTTTCTTT,CASRRAGPNTEAFF,few,.,TRBJ1-1,TRBV6-1
TGTGCCAGCAGCTTTGACGGCCGCTATGGCTACACCTTC,CASSFDGRYGYTF,.,.,TRBJ1-2,TRBV5-6
TGTGCCAGCAGCACGACAGGGGGCGCGGCCTATGAGCAGTTCTTC,CASSTTGGAAYEQFF,.,TRBD1,TRBJ2-1,TRBV9